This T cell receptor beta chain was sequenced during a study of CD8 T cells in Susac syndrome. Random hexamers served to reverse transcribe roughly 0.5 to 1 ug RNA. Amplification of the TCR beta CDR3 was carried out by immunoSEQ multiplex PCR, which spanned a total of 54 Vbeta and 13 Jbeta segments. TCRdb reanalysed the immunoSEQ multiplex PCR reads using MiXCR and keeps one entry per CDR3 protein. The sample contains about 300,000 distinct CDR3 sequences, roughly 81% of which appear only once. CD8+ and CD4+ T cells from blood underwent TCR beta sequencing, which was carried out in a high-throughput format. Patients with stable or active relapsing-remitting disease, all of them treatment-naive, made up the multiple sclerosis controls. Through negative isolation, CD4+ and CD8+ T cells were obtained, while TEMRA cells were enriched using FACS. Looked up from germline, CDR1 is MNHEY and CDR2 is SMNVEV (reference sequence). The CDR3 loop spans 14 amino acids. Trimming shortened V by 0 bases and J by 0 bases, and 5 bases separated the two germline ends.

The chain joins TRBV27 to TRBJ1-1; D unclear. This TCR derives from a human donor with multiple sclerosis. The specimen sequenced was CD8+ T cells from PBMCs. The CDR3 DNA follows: TGTGCCAGCAGTTTATCTCGGATGAACACTGAAGCTTTCTTT. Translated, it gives CASSLSRMNTEAFF.